Reported below is one T cell receptor beta chain. Its recognized antigen is unknown. No much larger clone exists at a distance of one base, and base qualities are not known. CDR3 length: 17 amino acids, cysteine to phenylalanine. The read is trimmed to its CDR3 DNA, 51 bases read in frame from base 1. This sample is drawn from a study of T-cell reconstitution after alpha-beta-depleted transplantation in children listed by TCRdb under 2016. In the study overall: Using TCR repertoire profiling, the study quantitatively followed how T-cell immune reconstitution unfolded in children after TCRalphabeta/CD19-depleted allogeneic hematopoietic cell transplantation. The study at large found these results: The high TCRbeta diversity at day 60 in some patients was ascribed to recipient T cells and intrathymic progenitors that had survived conditioning. The frequencies of hyperexpanded clones fell over the following months, and after one year, T-cell counts and TCRbeta diversity were mostly attributed to newly produced T cells. The apparently early alphabetaT-cell count recovery about two months after transplant was reportedly dependent on only several hundred rapidly expanded clones derived from non-depleted graft cells.

Library construction relied on PCR. This sample was sequenced with an Illumina HiSeq 2500. TCR libraries were prepared with molecular barcoding, using unique molecular identifiers to normalize TCRbeta repertoire quantification. TCRdb cleaned the public reads at Q25 with fastp, built clones with MiXCR and kept in-frame beta chains. Each record represents a unique CDR3 protein, reported with the most common genes and DNA among its rows. The sample table shows 550,000 to 600,000 distinct CDR3 sequences, and roughly 24% are seen once. Roughly 13% of the sample lies in the top ten. The label giving this sample's treatment or condition can be read as: allogeneic hematopoietic cell transplantation with graft depleted of TCRalphabeta T cells and CD19 B cells. TCRalphabeta/CD19-depleted allogeneic hematopoietic cell grafts were given to the transplant recipients, all of whom were children.

The chain was built from TRBV21-1 and TRBJ2-6; TRBD1 is the table's D call, not checked against the DNA. TRBV21-1 is a pseudogene. The sequenced sample was PBMCs, mostly from graft donor cells, obtained 360 days after TCRalphabeta/CD19-depleted stem cell transplant. The sequence was obtained from a boy under two years old who had a stem cell transplant for acute myeloid leukemia, so the T cells may come from the graft donor. The CDR3 region: CASSKAGGRAGANVLTF. The sequence in DNA is TGTGCCAGCAGCAAAGCGGGGGGCAGGGCTGGGGCCAACGTCCTGACTTTC.